This T cell receptor (beta chain) was identified during a study of blood T cell repertoires in COVID-19. On the study more broadly: Some COVID-19 samples were acute and others convalescent; all came from the United States, Italy and Spain. PBMCs, B-cell-depleted T cells, or T cells were the source of the cDNA or gDNA that made up the material.

The repertoire was sequenced with immunoSEQ multiplex PCR; TCRdb's copy has only in-frame clones and lacks some. The sample yields roughly 350,000 clones, 88% seen once. CDR3 length: 15 amino acids. With 4 bases clipped from V and 6 bases from J, the junction kept 9 bases outside the gene matches. The germline gives CDR1 SGHRS, CDR2 YFSETQ. This TCR was recovered from a woman in her 50s with active or convalescent COVID-19. Sequencing used peripheral blood. The chain employs TRBV5-1 and TRBJ1-2, with TRBD1 identical over 10 bases. CDR3 sequence (DNA): TGCGCCAGCAGCCTGGAGGGGACAGGGGTTAATGGCTACACCTTC. Protein product: CASSLEGTGVNGYTF. The full variable domain, its missing parts supplied by reference TRBV5-1 and TRBJ1-2, is KAGVTQTPRYLIKTRGQQVTLSCSPISGHRSVSWYQQTPGQGLQFLFEYFSETQRNKGNFPGRFSGRQFSNSRSEMNVSTLELGDSALYLCASSLEGTGVNGYTFGSGTRLTVV.